A single T cell receptor (beta chain) is shown here with its context. The data are from a study of shared T cell receptors in the human thymus. The protocol was immunoSEQ multiplex PCR, while the TCRdb copy is restricted to in-frame clones and leaves out a portion. The sample contains hundreds of thousands of clones, 80% to 90% of which appear only once. The ends were cut back, 4 bases at V and 0 bases at J, with 6 bases in the middle. The CDR3 is made up of 13 amino acids. In germline, CDR1 is SGDLS, CDR2 YYNGEE. These data are also associated with another study on human thymus T cells. That work states: Among the donors, all were healthy Finnish infants having corrective surgery for congenital heart defects. Resected material from corrective heart surgery provided the thymus tissue analysed. The authors found apparently biased V and J gene usage in thymic and blood repertoires. Thymic repertoires of unrelated individuals were reported in related research to overlap highly.

The TCR comes from a boy in the first two years of life with a congenital heart defect. The chain has TRBV9 and TRBJ2-3; no clear D gene. Sequencing was carried out using thymocytes. CDR3 amino acids: CASSTESTDTQYF. In DNA form, the CDR3 reads TGTGCCAGCAGCACAGAAAGCACAGATACGCAGTATTTT.